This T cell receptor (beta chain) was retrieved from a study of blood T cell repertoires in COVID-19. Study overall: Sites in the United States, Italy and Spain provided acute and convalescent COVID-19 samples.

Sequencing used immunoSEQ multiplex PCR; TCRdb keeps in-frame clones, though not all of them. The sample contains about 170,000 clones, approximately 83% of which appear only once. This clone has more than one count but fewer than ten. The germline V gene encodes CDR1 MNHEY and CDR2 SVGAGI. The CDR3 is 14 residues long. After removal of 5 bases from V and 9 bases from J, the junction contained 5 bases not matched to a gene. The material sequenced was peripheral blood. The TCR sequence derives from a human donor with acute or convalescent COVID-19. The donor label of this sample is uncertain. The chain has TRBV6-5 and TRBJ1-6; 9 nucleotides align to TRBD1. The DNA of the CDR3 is TGTGCCAGCAGTACAGGGGGCGCCGGTTCACCCCTCCACTTT. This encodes CASSTGGAGSPLHF.